The 18 T cell receptor beta chains below come from one sample, sequenced in a study of cytomegalovirus exposure and HLA in healthy donors. The PCR ran on 60 Vbeta and 13 Jbeta primers. Sequenced by immunoSEQ multiplex PCR; TCRdb stores in-frame clones only, minus some. The listing contains about 170,000 clones. Sequenced: PBMCs. Receptors were obtained from a woman in her sixties or seventies in good health and CMV-seronegative.

The genes are TRBV21-1 and TRBJ1-5; TRBD1 is taken as the D call from the table, unchecked against the DNA. TRBV21-1 counts as a pseudogene. CDR3 length: 18 amino acids. CDR3 protein: CASNSPSTGKVSNQPQHF. CDR3 in DNA: TGTGCCAGCAACTCTCCTTCGACAGGGAAGGTTAGCAATCAGCCCCAGCATTTT.

This chain connects TRBV6-1 to TRBJ2-2; D not certain. The germline V gene has CDR1 MNHNS and CDR2 SASEGT. The V end was cut by 6 bases, the J end by 9 bases, with 11 bases between. The CDR3 sequence is 12 residues long. The CDR3 DNA reads TGTGCCAGCAGCGAGAGCCCAAGGGAGCTGTTTTTT. Encoded protein: CASSESPRELFF.

The V call is TRBV7-3, the J call TRBJ2-7; tentative D call: TRBD1 (6 bases). The CDR3 consists of 16 residues. The germline V gene has CDR1 SGHTA and CDR2 FQGTGA. Trimming shortened V by 3 bases and J by 1 base, and 16 bases separated the two germline ends. CDR3 nucleotides: TGTGCCAGCAGCTTTTCCGGGACACTGACTTCCTACGAGCAGTACTTC. Protein product: CASSFSGTLTSYEQYF.

J is TRBJ1-5 and V is TRBV19; maybe TRBD1 (5 bases). Germline V gives CDR1 LNHDA, CDR2 SQIVND (reference sequence). V was trimmed by 5 bases and J by 2 bases, leaving 13 bases between them. CDR3 size: 15 residues. For the CDR3, the DNA is TGTGCCAGTAGTCTACAGGAGCGGGGCAATCAGCCCCAGCATTTT. Its translation is CASSLQERGNQPQHF.

This chain links TRBV19 with TRBJ2-3; 7 nucleotides align to TRBD1. CDR1 LNHDA and CDR2 SQIVND come from the germline V gene (reference sequence). V shed 3 bases and J 0 bases; nucleotides not matched to a gene: 3. The CDR3 length is 15 residues. The CDR3 protein is CASSMARGSTDTQYF. In DNA form, the CDR3 reads TGTGCCAGTAGTATGGCCAGGGGGAGCACAGATACGCAGTATTTT.

The chain is built from TRBV5-1 and TRBJ1-1; D may be TRBD1 (5 bases). This CDR3 region has 13 residues. Germline CDR1 is SGHRS and CDR2 is YFSETQ. Deletions cut 2 bases from V and 5 bases from J, with 10 bases between. Written as DNA, the CDR3 is TGCGCCAGCAGCTTCCTGGAGGGGACTGAAGCTTTCTTT. It specifies CASSFLEGTEAFF.

This chain's CDR3 is CASSSWLGANTEAFF. CDR3 nucleotides: TGTGCCAGCAGCTCCTGGTTGGGGGCAAACACTGAAGCTTTCTTT. The rearrangement joins TRBV7-8 to TRBJ1-1; D is perhaps TRBD1 (6 bases). Germline-derived CDR1 and CDR2 are SGHVS and FQNEAQ. There are 15 residues in the CDR3. V gave up 4 bases and J gave up 2 bases, with 14 bases separating them. The variable domain in full, completed from reference TRBV7-8 and TRBJ1-1, reads GAGVSQSPRYKVAKRGQDVALRCDPISGHVSLFWYQQALGQGPEFLTYFQNEAQLDKSGLPSDRFFAERPEGSVSTLKIQRTQQEDSAVYLCASSSWLGANTEAFFGQGTRLTVV.

The rearrangement uses TRBV4-1 and TRBJ1-1; no firm D call. Trimming stripped 0 bases from V and 0 bases from J, with 17 bases between. This CDR3 has 18 amino acids. Germline V CDR1 and CDR2: MGHRA, YSYEKL. CDR3 residues: CASSQDRGSGRMNTEAFF. The CDR3 coding sequence is TGCGCCAGCAGCCAAGATAGAGGGTCCGGGCGTATGAACACTGAAGCTTTCTTT.

The V gene is TRBV7-6, the J gene TRBJ1-2; D uncertain. CDR3 length: 15 amino acids. Germline V gives CDR1 SGHVS, CDR2 FNYEAQ. Trimming shortened V by 0 bases and J by 7 bases, and 15 bases separated the two germline ends. The CDR3 DNA is TGTGCCAGCAGCTTAGCGCGTGAGGGTCCGAGTGGCTACACCTTC. Its protein is CASSLAREGPSGYTF.

The V and J genes are TRBV5-4 and TRBJ1-3; D remains unclear. V gave up 0 bases and J gave up 8 bases, with 12 bases separating them. Germline CDR1 is SGHNT and CDR2 is YYREEE (reference sequence). The CDR3 spans 14 residues. CDR3 bases: TGTGCCAGCAGCTTGGAACAGATCGGTGACACCATATATTTT. This codes for CASSLEQIGDTIYF.

The chain joins TRBV7-6 to TRBJ2-5; D possibly corresponds to TRBD2 (5 bases). Trimming took off 4 bases at V and 1 base at J, with 13 bases between the two ends. The CDR3 spans 15 residues. The V gene's germline CDR1 is SGHVS and CDR2 FNYEAQ. The CDR3 nucleotides read TGTGCCAGCAGCTCCCTGTCGGCGGGCCAAGAGACCCAGTACTTC. This encodes CASSSLSAGQETQYF. The complete variable domain, with remaining parts taken from reference TRBV7-6 and TRBJ2-5, reads GAGVSQSPRYKVTKRGQDVALRCDPISGHVSLYWYRQALGQGPEFLTYFNYEAQQDKSGLPNDRFSAERPEGSISTLTIQRTEQRDSAMYRCASSSLSAGQETQYFGPGTRLLVL.

The chain is built from TRBV4-1 and TRBJ1-4; 9 bases line up with TRBD1. Germline CDR1 reads MGHRA; CDR2 reads YSYEKL. Losses at the gene ends were 4 bases for V and 7 bases for J; bases not matched to a gene: 7. This CDR3 is 15 amino acids long. The CDR3 DNA reads TGCGCCAGCAGCCTTCGACAGGGGGGCGGTGAAAAACTGTTTTTT. Translating it yields CASSLRQGGGEKLFF.

The V and J genes are TRBV7-2 and TRBJ2-5; 8 nucleotides line up with TRBD1. The CDR3 consists of 16 residues. V lost 1 base to trimming and J lost 6 bases; unmatched junction nucleotides: 10. In germline, CDR1 is SGHTA, CDR2 FQGNSA. The CDR3 coding sequence is TGTGCCAGCAGCTTAGTCCGGCCAGGGGGCGCGAAGACCCAGTACTTC. Translation gives CASSLVRPGGAKTQYF.

The chain recombines TRBV18 with TRBJ2-1; TRBD1 is a possible D gene (6 bases). Trimming took off 1 base at V and 10 bases at J, with 11 bases between the two ends. The germline V gene encodes CDR1 KGHSH and CDR2 LQKENI. This CDR3 contains 13 residues. CDR3 in DNA: TGTGCCAGCTCACCACTGGACAGTCCAGAGCAGTTCTTC. Protein sequence: CASSPLDSPEQFF.

Regarding this clone: This same CDR3 is encoded by further DNA sequences in the sample. This chain uses TRBV18 with TRBJ2-7; maybe TRBD2 (6 bases). Germline V CDR1 and CDR2: KGHSH, LQKENI. The CDR3 has 13 residues. Trimming shortened V by 0 bases and J by 3 bases, and 6 bases separated the two germline ends. CDR3 in DNA: TGTGCCAGCTCACCACCGGGAGGCTACGAGCAGTACTTC. Amino acids: CASSPPGGYEQYF.

V gene TRBV5-1 combines with J gene TRBJ1-2, with D unresolved. CDR1 and CDR2 (germline): SGHRS, YFSETQ. This CDR3 is 15 amino acids long. The V end was cut by 0 bases, the J end by 4 bases, with 13 bases between. The CDR3 is CASSLGATGGYGYTF. The CDR3 nucleotides are TGCGCCAGCAGCTTGGGGGCCACGGGAGGCTATGGCTACACCTTC.

Note on this clone: Other DNA sequences in this sample translate to the same CDR3. The chain is built from TRBV7-3 and TRBJ2-7, with TRBD1 matching 9 bases. V dropped 5 bases and J dropped 3; count of bases not matched to a gene: 5. The V gene's germline CDR1 is SGHTA and CDR2 FQGTGA. There are 14 residues in the CDR3. The CDR3 is CASSLGQGNYEQYF. Here the CDR3 DNA reads TGTGCCAGCAGCCTAGGACAGGGGAACTACGAGCAGTACTTC.

The gene calls are TRBV7-8 and TRBJ1-2; TRBD1 aligns across 7 bases. The CDR3 runs 15 residues. The J segment lost 4 bases and the V segment lost 1 base, leaving 6 bases of the junction unmatched. Germline CDR1 SGHVS, CDR2 FQNEAQ. DNA of the CDR3: TGTGCCAGCAGCTTAGGGACAGGAAGGGGCTATGGCTACACCTTC. Translating gives CASSLGTGRGYGYTF. The full variable domain, with the rest looked up from reference TRBV7-8 and TRBJ1-2, is GAGVSQSPRYKVAKRGQDVALRCDPISGHVSLFWYQQALGQGPEFLTYFQNEAQLDKSGLPSDRFFAERPEGSVSTLKIQRTQQEDSAVYLCASSLGTGRGYGYTFGSGTRLTVV.